A single sample gave rise to the 23 T cell receptor beta chains below, sequenced in a study of blood T cell repertoires in COVID-19. Libraries were prepared by immunoSEQ multiplex PCR; TCRdb keeps only in-frame clonotypes and omits some of them. The repertoire includes some 130,000 clones, approximately 80% of them detected once, and about 9.9% sits in the top ten. Sequenced input: peripheral blood. Receptors originate from a man in his forties or fifties with active or convalescent COVID-19.

The V and J genes are TRBV5-1 and TRBJ1-1, with D perhaps matching TRBD1 (6 bases). Germline V lookup: CDR1 SGHRS, CDR2 YFSETQ. V was pared by 5 bases and J by 5 bases, with 16 bases between. This CDR3 contains 14 residues. Written as DNA, the CDR3 is TGCGCCAGCAGTGATCAGGGGTCGGGAACTGAAGCTTTCTTT. It is translated as CASSDQGSGTEAFF.

The rearrangement uses TRBV7-2 and TRBJ2-7; no definite D call. The CDR3 sequence is 13 residues long. Trimming removed 2 bases from V and 1 base from J, with 6 bases in between. The germline V gene encodes CDR1 SGHTA and CDR2 FQGNSA. Here the CDR3 reads CASSLHSSYEQYF. In DNA, the CDR3 is TGTGCCAGCAGCTTACACTCGTCCTACGAGCAGTACTTC.

The chain recombines TRBV19 with TRBJ1-4; 12 nucleotides align to TRBD1. The germline V gene has CDR1 LNHDA and CDR2 SQIVND (reference sequence). This CDR3 contains 16 residues. The junction had 8 bases not matched to a gene; V was cut back by 4 bases and J by 8 bases. CDR3 loop: CASSRGSGTGGEKLFF. The CDR3 DNA sequence: TGTGCCAGTAGTAGAGGGTCCGGGACAGGGGGCGAAAAACTGTTTTTT.

V is TRBV11-2 and J is TRBJ1-6, with a possible D match to TRBD1 (6 bases). CDR3 size: 15 residues. The germline V and J ends were trimmed by 0 bases and 7 bases, with 10 bases remaining between them. Germline CDR1 reads SGHAT; CDR2 reads FQNNGV. The chain's CDR3 is CASSLETGLNSPLHF. CDR3 nucleotides: TGTGCCAGCAGCTTAGAAACAGGGCTAAATTCACCCCTCCACTTT.

The chain recombines TRBV28 with TRBJ2-1; 8 positions agree with TRBD2. The CDR3 length is 14 residues. Germline V gene sequence: CDR1 MDHEN, CDR2 SYDVKM. J was trimmed by 7 bases and V by 6 bases; bases with no gene match: 8. CDR3 DNA: TGTGCCAGCAGACCGGGGGGGGGAAGTAATGAGCAGTTCTTC. This codes for CASRPGGGSNEQFF.

The CDR3 loop reads CASSSATGEKYF. The CDR3 region has the DNA TGTGCCAGTAGTAGCGCGACAGGGGAGAAGTACTTC. The rearrangement uses TRBV19 and TRBJ2-7; 8 nucleotides line up with TRBD1. The junction had 7 bases not matched to a gene; V was cut back by 4 bases and J by 11 bases. This CDR3 comprises 12 residues. Germline CDR1 LNHDA, CDR2 SQIVND (reference sequence). The variable domain in full, completed from reference TRBV19 and TRBJ2-7, reads DGGITQSPKYLFRKEGQNVTLSCEQNLNHDAMYWYRQDPGQGLRLIYYSQIVNDFQKGDIAEGYSVSREKKESFPLTVTSAQKNPTAFYLCASSSATGEKYFGPGTRLTVT.

Concerning this clone itself: A junction end diverges from the germline sequence, so it may reflect a read error. The V call is TRBV12-3 or TRBV12-4, the J call TRBJ1-6; D is uncertain. This CDR3 comprises 11 residues. The CDR3 is CASSLGSALHF. CDR3 nucleotide sequence: TGTGCCAGCAGTTTAGGTTCAGCCCTCCACTTT.

The chain employs TRBV19 and TRBJ1-2; TRBD1 might be the D (6 bases). V gave up 1 base and J gave up 7 bases, with 10 bases separating them. CDR1 and CDR2 from the germline V gene are LNHDA and SQIVND (reference sequence). The CDR3 has 13 residues. CDR3 sequence reads: CASSIVQGFGYTF. CDR3 nucleotides: TGTGCCAGTAGTATAGTACAGGGCTTTGGCTACACCTTC.

The chain couples TRBV6-5 to TRBJ1-6; D possibly corresponds to TRBD1 (6 bases). Germline CDR1 and CDR2: MNHEY and SVGAGI. CDR3 length: 12 residues. The ends were cut back, 10 bases at V and 10 bases at J, with 14 bases in the middle. CDR3 in amino acids: CATLTGGSPLHF. CDR3 sequence (DNA): TGTGCCACCCTGACAGGCGGGTCACCCCTCCACTTT.

This clone was detected only a few times. The genes are TRBV9 and TRBJ2-2; tentative D call: TRBD1 (5 bases). Trimming pared 0 bases from V and 8 bases from J, leaving 11 bases between. CDR3 length equals 14 residues. CDR1 and CDR2 (germline): SGDLS, YYNGEE. The CDR3 DNA follows: TGTGCCAGCAGCGTAGCTACAGGACGAGGGGAGCTGTTTTTT. This encodes CASSVATGRGELFF.

This clone was seen only a few times. The chain has TRBV11-2 and TRBJ2-7; D gene uncertain. The CDR3 covers 13 residues. Trimming shortened V by 3 bases and J by 0 bases, and 6 bases separated the two germline ends. Germline V gives CDR1 SGHAT, CDR2 FQNNGV. CDR3 in amino acids: CASSLSSSYEQYF. The CDR3 nucleotides read TGTGCCAGCAGCTTGAGCTCCTCCTACGAGCAGTACTTC.

The CDR3 sequence: CASSDRKNEKLFF. CDR3 bases: TGTGCCAGCAGCGACAGGAAGAATGAAAAACTGTTTTTT. The chain links TRBV7-9 to TRBJ1-4; D is possibly TRBD1 (6 bases). V was clipped by 5 bases and J by 5 bases, with 9 bases between them. The CDR3 sequence is 13 residues long. Germline V gene sequence: CDR1 SEHNR, CDR2 FQNEAQ (reference sequence).

The chain couples TRBV12-5 to TRBJ1-2; TRBD1 might be the D (5 bases). V was shortened by 5 bases and J by 4 bases, with 11 bases between the two germline ends. Germline V gives CDR1 LGHNT, CDR2 FRNRAP. CDR3 length equals 13 residues. The CDR3: CASGPPGGYGYTF. The CDR3 DNA follows: TGTGCTAGTGGTCCCCCGGGGGGCTATGGCTACACCTTC.

V is TRBV14 and J is TRBJ1-1; TRBD1 might be the D (5 bases). V lost 9 bases, J lost 2 bases, and 22 bases lay in between. Germline CDR1 reads SGHDN; CDR2 reads FVKESK. The CDR3 consists of 16 residues. The CDR3 nucleotides read TGTGCCAGGAAAAAGTCGGGACTTTTAAATAACACTGAAGCTTTCTTT. Residues: CARKKSGLLNNTEAFF.

This sequence joins TRBV10-2 and TRBJ1-1; unclear D gene. This CDR3 spans 13 amino acids. The germline V gene has CDR1 WSHSY and CDR2 SAAADI. The V gene lost 5 bases and the J gene lost 7 bases, with 14 bases spanning the gap. The CDR3 sequence: CASSREQKLEAFF. As DNA, the CDR3 is TGCGCCAGCAGTCGGGAACAGAAGCTTGAAGCTTTCTTT.

The rearrangement links TRBV3-1 (or the pseudogene TRBV3-2) to TRBJ2-7; TRBD2 matches 10 bases. The junction had 9 bases not matched to a gene; V was cut back by 5 bases and J by 2 bases. This CDR3 region has 16 residues. Per germline, CDR1 LGHDT and CDR2 YNNKEL (reference sequence). The CDR3 DNA reads TGTGCCAGCAGCTCCCCTTCTAGCGGGGGAACCTACGAGCAGTACTTC. Protein sequence: CASSSPSSGGTYEQYF.

The chain carries TRBV19 and TRBJ2-2, with D possibly being TRBD1 (5 bases). The CDR3 sequence is 12 residues long. The germline V and J ends were trimmed by 7 bases and 7 bases, with 10 bases remaining between them. Germline CDR1 LNHDA, CDR2 SQIVND (reference sequence). The CDR3 region has the DNA TGTGCCAGTATCCAGGGCCTCGGGGAGCTGTTTTTT. This encodes CASIQGLGELFF. Filled out from reference TRBV19 and TRBJ2-2, the complete variable domain reads DGGITQSPKYLFRKEGQNVTLSCEQNLNHDAMYWYRQDPGQGLRLIYYSQIVNDFQKGDIAEGYSVSREKKESFPLTVTSAQKNPTAFYLCASIQGLGELFFGEGSRLTVL.

V and J are TRBV29-1 and TRBJ1-2; D possibly corresponds to TRBD1 (5 bases). CDR3 length: 13 residues. The germline V and J ends were trimmed by 4 bases and 0 bases, with 9 bases remaining between them. Germline V lookup: CDR1 SQVTM, CDR2 ANQGSEA. In nucleotides, the CDR3 is TGCAGCGTTGTCAGGGACTCTAACTATGGCTACACCTTC. It is translated as CSVVRDSNYGYTF.

The CDR3 region is CASSLSGYGFMNTEAFF. DNA for the CDR3: TGTGCCAGCAGCTTATCAGGGTACGGGTTTATGAACACTGAAGCTTTCTTT. The rearrangement joins TRBV7-9 to TRBJ1-1; TRBD1 might be the D (5 bases). The length of the CDR3 is 17 residues. With 2 bases removed from V and 0 bases from J, the gap between germline ends came to 16 bases. From germline, CDR1 is SEHNR and CDR2 FQNEAQ (reference sequence).

This clone showed up just once. This CDR3 reads CASSPEDRGNYGYTF. CDR3 nucleotides: TGTGCCAGCTCACCCGAGGACAGGGGTAACTATGGCTACACCTTC. The rearrangement joins TRBV18 to TRBJ1-2; TRBD1 aligns across 9 bases. Germline CDR1 reads KGHSH; CDR2 reads LQKENI. This CDR3 comprises 15 residues. V shed 3 bases and J 1 base; nucleotides not matched to a gene: 3.

This clone was counted between two and nine times. The chain carries TRBV12-5 and TRBJ1-6; D ambiguous. Trimming took off 5 bases at V and 7 bases at J, with 24 bases between the two ends. The germline gives CDR1 LGHNT, CDR2 FRNRAP. This CDR3 spans 18 amino acids. The CDR3 loop reads CASGVAPWARLRNSPLHF. The DNA of the CDR3 is TGTGCTAGTGGTGTTGCCCCTTGGGCCAGGCTAAGGAATTCACCCCTCCACTTT.

The chain has TRBV6-5 and TRBJ1-1; D is unclear. Germline V lookup: CDR1 MNHEY, CDR2 SVGAGI. The CDR3 sequence is 14 residues long. V shed 2 bases and J shed 1 base, with 8 bases lying between them. CDR3 nucleotide sequence: TGTGCCAGCAGTTACGCGGAACCGAACACTGAAGCTTTCTTT. Encoded protein: CASSYAEPNTEAFF.

For the CDR3, the DNA is TGTGCCAGCAGCTTATCTACAGGTGCGAACACCGGGGAGCTGTTTTTT. It specifies CASSLSTGANTGELFF. This sequence joins TRBV7-9 and TRBJ2-2, with D maybe TRBD1 (5 bases). The germline V gene encodes CDR1 SEHNR and CDR2 FQNEAQ (reference sequence). Deletions cut 2 bases from V and 0 bases from J, with 10 bases between. The CDR3 totals 16 residues.